A selection of T cell receptor beta chains follows, all from one sample in a study of T cells in Graves' hyperthyroidism and ophthalmopathy. TCRdb analysed the multiplex PCR reads with MiXCR anew, one entry per CDR3 protein. Seen here are 640,000 or so distinct CDR3 sequences, approximately 15% observed once, and the top ten hold about 6.6%. The sequenced material came from blood. These receptors were taken from a woman under 30 with Graves' ophthalmopathy. Each CDR3 is given with its conserved first and last residue. A D gene is named only where the DNA matches it firmly. Only some rows state a clone size, as once, few, many or a class for expanded clones.

clone_size,v_call,d_call,j_call,cdr3_nt,cdr3_aa
few,TRBV2,-,TRBJ2-5,TGTGCCACCGCCCAGTCGGGGACCCAGTACTTC,CATAQSGTQYF
many,TRBV29-1,TRBD1,TRBJ1-1,TGCAGCGTGCCGCCCCGCGGGACAGGGAACACTGAAGCTTTCTTT,CSVPPRGTGNTEAFF
few,TRBV27,-,TRBJ2-7,TGTGCCAGCAGTACTCCGAAAGGGACGTACGAGCAGTACTTC,CASSTPKGTYEQYF
many,TRBV2,-,TRBJ1-6,TGTGCCAGCACTTTGGGCGGGGATTCACCCCTCCACTTT,CASTLGGDSPLHF
-,TRBV11-3,-,TRBJ1-1,TGTGCCAGCAGCTTAGCCGACACAGGGGAAGCTTTCTTT,CASSLADTGEAFF
many,TRBV12-3/TRBV12-4,-,TRBJ2-2,TGTGCCAGCAGCCCCTATGGGGAGACCGGGGAGCTGTTTTTT,CASSPYGETGELFF
-,TRBV4-2,-,TRBJ2-1,TGTGCCAGCAGCCAAGACATGGTGGATGAGCAGTTCTTC,CASSQDMVDEQFF
few,TRBV28,TRBD1,TRBJ2-7,TGTGCCAGCAGGGCCTGGGACAGGGCACACGAGCAGTACTTC,CASRAWDRAHEQYF
many,TRBV27,-,TRBJ2-7,TGTGCCACCCTCCCTCGGGACGGGTCCTACGAGCAGTACTTC,CATLPRDGSYEQYF
-,TRBV20-1,TRBD1,TRBJ1-2,TGCAGTGCGGGGATAGGGGGCGGGGACTATGGCTACACCTTC,CSAGIGGGDYGYTF
many,TRBV11-2,-,TRBJ2-2,TGTGCCAGCAGCTCACAGCAGAACACCGGGGAGCTGTTTTTT,CASSSQQNTGELFF
-,TRBV4-1,TRBD2,TRBJ2-3,TGCGCCAGCTCCCAAGCGAGCGGGAGGATCGCAGATACGCAGTATTTT,CASSQASGRIADTQYF
-,TRBV15,-,TRBJ2-1,TGTGCCACCAGCACGAACCCCAATGAGCAGTTCTTC,CATSTNPNEQFF
-,TRBV30,-,TRBJ1-6,TGTGCCTGGAAAGAAAATTCACCCCTCCACTTT,CAWKENSPLHF
many,TRBV19,-,TRBJ1-1,TGTGCCAGTAAGGGGGTTGGCAGGTGGGCATCGAACACTGAAGCTTTCTTT,CASKGVGRWASNTEAFF
-,TRBV5-6,TRBD1,TRBJ1-2,TGTGCCAGCAGCTTGGGCCAGGGGGGGCCTAACTATGGCTACACCTTC,CASSLGQGGPNYGYTF
-,TRBV7-9,TRBD1,TRBJ1-4,TGTGCCAGCAGCCCAATACAGGGGTATCGAGAAAAACTGTTTTTT,CASSPIQGYREKLFF
few,TRBV7-2,TRBD2,TRBJ2-7,TGTGCCAGCTCACCCCAGGGACTAGCGGGAGGTGACGAGCAGTACTTC,CASSPQGLAGGDEQYF
-,TRBV4-2,TRBD2,TRBJ2-7,TGTGCCAGCAGCCAAGATAAGGGGACTAGCGGGTTCTACGAGCAGTACTTC,CASSQDKGTSGFYEQYF
-,TRBV4-3,-,TRBJ2-4,TGCGCCAGCAGCCAAGCGCGCGTTGGCCTAGCCAAAAACATTCAGTACTTC,CASSQARVGLAKNIQYF
-,TRBV10-1,TRBD2,TRBJ2-1,TGCGCCAGCCACGGGACTAGCGGGGTCCCCTACAATGAGCAGTTCTTC,CASHGTSGVPYNEQFF
many,TRBV7-9,TRBD1,TRBJ2-7,TGTGCCAGCAGCATCTCGGGACAGGGGAGTCAGTACTTC,CASSISGQGSQYF
few,TRBV30,-,TRBJ2-5,TGTGCCTGGAGTTTGGGGAGGGAGACCCAGTACTTC,CAWSLGRETQYF
many,TRBV30,TRBD1,TRBJ1-1,TGTGCCTGGAGCGCCGGGACAGAGAACACTGAAGCTTTCTTT,CAWSAGTENTEAFF
many,TRBV27,-,TRBJ2-3,TGTGCCAGCAGTTCGTCTCTAAGCACAGATACGCAGTATTTT,CASSSSLSTDTQYF
-,TRBV9,TRBD2,TRBJ2-3,TGTGCCAGCAGCGTAGGAGCGGGGGCCCCCGGAGATACGCAGTATTTT,CASSVGAGAPGDTQYF
many,TRBV24-1,TRBD1,TRBJ2-1,TGTGCCACCAGTGATTTAGGTTTCGGTCCGGGACAGGGCTACAATGAGCAGTTCTTC,CATSDLGFGPGQGYNEQFF
many,TRBV11-2,-,TRBJ2-7,TGTGCCAGCAGCTTAGTTTTAGCGTGGCACGAGCAGTACTTC,CASSLVLAWHEQYF
many,TRBV30,-,TRBJ2-5,TGTGCCTGGAGTGTACGAGGGCGAGAGACCCAGTACTTC,CAWSVRGRETQYF
few,TRBV19,-,TRBJ2-1,TGTGCCAGTAGTATGAAGGGGAGCTCCTACAATGAGCAGTTCTTC,CASSMKGSSYNEQFF
many,TRBV7-2,TRBD1,TRBJ1-4,TGTGCCAGCAGCTTAGAGCCGGGACAGCGTGAAAAACTGTTTTTT,CASSLEPGQREKLFF
many,TRBV11-1,TRBD2,TRBJ2-1,TGTGCCAGCAGCTTAGACGCTAGCGGCGCCTACAATGAGCAGTTCTTC,CASSLDASGAYNEQFF